Below are 8 T cell receptor beta chains sequenced from a single sample in a study of hypomethylating agent response in myelodysplastic syndrome. The repertoire was sequenced with immunoSEQ multiplex PCR; TCRdb's copy has only in-frame clones and lacks some. Of 5,500 to 7,500 clones detected, roughly 79% appear once; the ten largest clones hold roughly 8.8%. The source material was bone marrow, sampled before or after starting hypomethylating agent treatment for myelodysplastic syndrome (not recorded which). The receptor set was obtained from a human donor with myelodysplastic syndrome.

The chain couples TRBV13 to TRBJ2-3, with 8 nucleotides matching TRBD1. V was clipped by 6 bases and J by 2 bases; unmatched bases: 4. CDR1 and CDR2 from the germline V gene are PRHDT and FYEKMQ (reference sequence). The CDR3 loop spans 14 amino acids. The CDR3 DNA sequence: TGTGCCAGCAGGGACAGGGCCTCCACAGATACGCAGTATTTT. Its protein is CASRDRASTDTQYF.

About this clone itself: The sample carries other DNA sequences with the same CDR3. The genes are TRBV19 and TRBJ1-5, with a possible D match to TRBD1 (5 bases). Germline V gene data show CDR1 as LNHDA and CDR2 as SQIVND (reference sequence). This CDR3 has 15 residues. V was cut by 5 bases and J by 5 bases, with 16 bases left in between. As DNA, the CDR3 is TGTGCCAGTAGTGTGGGGGGAGGCTTAGATCAGCCCCAGCATTTT. It encodes CASSVGGGLDQPQHF.

The genes are TRBV19 and TRBJ1-2; a weak D match, TRBD1 (5 bases). V dropped 5 bases and J dropped 0 bases, with 7 bases sitting between them. Per germline, CDR1 LNHDA and CDR2 SQIVND (reference sequence). The CDR3 contains 13 residues. The CDR3 bases are TGTGCCAGTAGTCAGACAGCTAACTATGGCTACACCTTC. Residues: CASSQTANYGYTF.

The chain carries TRBV14 and TRBJ2-7; 8 bases agree with TRBD1. Germline loops: CDR1 SGHDN, CDR2 FVKESK. The CDR3 is 15 amino acids. V shed 1 base and J 4 bases; nucleotides not matched to a gene: 6. DNA for the CDR3: TGTGCCAGCAGCCAAGTCCAGGGGGCTTTATACGAGCAGTACTTC. Its protein is CASSQVQGALYEQYF. The whole variable domain, remainder taken from reference TRBV14 and TRBJ2-7, is EAGVTQFPSHSVIEKGQTVTLRCDPISGHDNLYWYRRVMGKEIKFLLHFVKESKQDESGMPNNRFLAERTGGTYSTLKVQPAELEDSGVYFCASSQVQGALYEQYFGPGTRLTVT.

The V and J genes are TRBV7-3 and TRBJ2-1; no reliable D call. CDR3 length: 15 residues. Trimming shortened V by 5 bases and J by 0 bases, and 11 bases separated the two germline ends. The V gene's germline CDR1 is SGHTA and CDR2 FQGTGA. The CDR3 protein is CASSQGRISYNEQFF. CDR3 sequence (DNA): TGTGCCAGCAGCCAAGGGCGGATCTCCTACAATGAGCAGTTCTTC.

This chain joins TRBV1 and TRBJ2-1; TRBD2, as called in the table, went unchecked against the DNA. TRBV1 is classified as a pseudogene. The CDR3 is 13 residues long. CDR3 bases: TGCACCAGCAGCCAAGGGAAAGCGGCGGAGCAGTTCTTC. Encoded protein: CTSSQGKAAEQFF.

The chain employs TRBV5-1 and TRBJ1-1, with D maybe TRBD1 (6 bases). The germline gives CDR1 SGHRS, CDR2 YFSETQ. V dropped 0 bases and J dropped 0 bases, with 15 bases sitting between them. The CDR3 is 17 residues long. The CDR3 nucleotides are TGCGCCAGCAGCTTGGTGGGTACAGGGTTTATGAACACTGAAGCTTTCTTT. Translated: CASSLVGTGFMNTEAFF.

The chain is built from TRBV30 and TRBJ1-2; possible D gene TRBD1, 6 bases. This CDR3 has 11 residues. V gave up 3 bases and J gave up 14 bases, with 16 bases separating them. Germline CDR1 and CDR2: GTSNPN and SVGIG (reference sequence). DNA for the CDR3: TGTGCCTGGAGCGTTAGGGCAAGGGGGACCTTC. Encoded protein: CAWSVRARGTF.